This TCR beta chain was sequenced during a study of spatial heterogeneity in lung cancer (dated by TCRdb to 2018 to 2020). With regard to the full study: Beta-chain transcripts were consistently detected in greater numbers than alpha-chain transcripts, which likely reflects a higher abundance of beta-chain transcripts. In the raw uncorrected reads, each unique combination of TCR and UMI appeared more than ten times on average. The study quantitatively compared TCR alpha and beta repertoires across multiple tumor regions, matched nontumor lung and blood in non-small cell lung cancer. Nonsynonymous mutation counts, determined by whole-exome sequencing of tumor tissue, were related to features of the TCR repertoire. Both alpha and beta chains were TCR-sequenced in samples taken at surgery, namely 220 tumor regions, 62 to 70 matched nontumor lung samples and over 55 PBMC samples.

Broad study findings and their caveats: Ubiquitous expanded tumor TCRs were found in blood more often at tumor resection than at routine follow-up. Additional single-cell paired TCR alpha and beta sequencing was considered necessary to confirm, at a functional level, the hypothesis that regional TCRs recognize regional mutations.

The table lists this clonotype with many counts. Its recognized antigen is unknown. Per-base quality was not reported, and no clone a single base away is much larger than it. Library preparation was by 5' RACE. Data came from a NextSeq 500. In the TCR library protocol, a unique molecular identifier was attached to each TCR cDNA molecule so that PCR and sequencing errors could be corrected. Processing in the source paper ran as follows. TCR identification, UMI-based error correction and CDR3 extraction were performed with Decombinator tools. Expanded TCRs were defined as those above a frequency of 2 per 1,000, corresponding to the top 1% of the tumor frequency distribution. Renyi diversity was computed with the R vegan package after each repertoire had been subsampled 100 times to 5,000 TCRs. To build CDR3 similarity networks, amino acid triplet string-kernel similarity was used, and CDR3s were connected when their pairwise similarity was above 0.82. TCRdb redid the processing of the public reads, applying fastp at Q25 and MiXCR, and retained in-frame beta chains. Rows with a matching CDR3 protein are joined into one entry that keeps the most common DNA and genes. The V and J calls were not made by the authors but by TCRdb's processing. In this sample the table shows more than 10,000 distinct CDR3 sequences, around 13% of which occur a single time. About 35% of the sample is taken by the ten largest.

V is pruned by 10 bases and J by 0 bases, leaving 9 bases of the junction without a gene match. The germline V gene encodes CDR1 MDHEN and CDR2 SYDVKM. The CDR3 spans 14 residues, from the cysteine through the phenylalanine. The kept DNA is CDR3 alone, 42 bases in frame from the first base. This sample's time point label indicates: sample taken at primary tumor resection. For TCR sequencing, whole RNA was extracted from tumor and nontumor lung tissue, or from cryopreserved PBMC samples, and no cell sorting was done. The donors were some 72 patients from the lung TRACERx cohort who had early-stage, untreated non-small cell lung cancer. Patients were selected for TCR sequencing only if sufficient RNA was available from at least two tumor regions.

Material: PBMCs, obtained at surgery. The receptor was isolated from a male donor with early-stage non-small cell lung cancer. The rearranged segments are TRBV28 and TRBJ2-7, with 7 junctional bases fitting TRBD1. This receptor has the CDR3 CAIARTGFSYEQYF. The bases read TGTGCCATCGCACGGACAGGATTCTCCTACGAGCAGTACTTC.